The rows below give T cell receptor beta chains drawn from one sample of a study of blood T cell repertoires in COVID-19. TCRdb keeps only in-frame clones here, not all; method: immunoSEQ multiplex PCR. The sample shows some 230,000 clones, 86% of them seen only once. Sequenced material: peripheral blood. The source is a woman between 45 and 65 years old with COVID-19, enrolled during active disease. Both conserved end residues are part of each CDR3. D genes are given only for firm matches. For some rows the clone size is stated as once, few or many, or as a class when expanded; others skip it.

D	V	J	size	DNA	CDR3
TRBD1	TRBV19	TRBJ2-3	-	TGTGCCAGTAGTTCCACACTAGGGGGCGGACGCACAGATACGCAGTATTTT	CASSSTLGGGRTDTQYF
-	TRBV4-2	TRBJ1-5	-	TGTGCCAGCAGCCAAGATAGGGGGACCAATCAGCCCCAGCATTTT	CASSQDRGTNQPQHF
TRBD2	TRBV11-2	TRBJ2-3	-	TGTGCCAGCAGCTCCCTAGCGGGTAGCACAGATACGCAGTATTTT	CASSSLAGSTDTQYF
-	TRBV6-5	TRBJ1-6	-	TGTGCCAGCAGCCTCGGGCAGGGTAGAGATTCACCCCTCCACTTT	CASSLGQGRDSPLHF
-	TRBV30	TRBJ2-3	once	TGTGCCTGGAGGAGGTCCAGGGGTCCTAGCACAGATACGCAGTATTTT	CAWRRSRGPSTDTQYF
TRBD1	TRBV6-1	TRBJ1-3	once	TGTGCCAGCAGTGAAGGACAGGGGGCAGGGGGAAACACCATATATTTT	CASSEGQGAGGNTIYF
-	TRBV12-5	TRBJ2-5	-	TGTGCTAGTGCCCGAGGGGGGGAGGAGACCCAGTACTTC	CASARGGEETQYF
TRBD1	TRBV13	TRBJ1-1	-	TGTGCCAGCAGCTTCGCCTCCCCCGGGACAGGGGATACTGAAGCTTTCTTT	CASSFASPGTGDTEAFF
-	TRBV5-1	TRBJ2-7	-	TGCGCCAGCTCCCTCCAAACAGGGACCGAGCAGTACTTC	CASSLQTGTEQYF
-	TRBV12-3/TRBV12-4	TRBJ2-1	-	TGTGCCAGCAGCAACTACAATGAGCAGTTCTTC	CASSNYNEQFF
TRBD1	TRBV2	TRBJ2-7	-	TGTGCCAGCAGTACGGGACAGGTCGGCTACCACGAGCAGTACTTC	CASSTGQVGYHEQYF
-	TRBV24-1	TRBJ2-1	-	TGTGCCACCAGTGAGAGCCGCAATGAGCAGTTCTTC	CATSESRNEQFF
TRBD2	TRBV7-6	TRBJ2-1	-	TGTGCCAGCAGCTTAGAACTAGCGGTTAAAAATGAGCAGTTCTTC	CASSLELAVKNEQFF
-	TRBV3-1/TRBV3-2	TRBJ2-3	few	TGTGCCAGCAGCCCCCCACCCCACCGGAGAGATACGCAGTATTTT	CASSPPPHRRDTQYF
TRBD1	TRBV5-1	TRBJ2-1	-	TGCGCCAGCAGCTTACAGGGGAATGAGCAGTTCTTC	CASSLQGNEQFF
TRBD2	TRBV5-6	TRBJ2-1	-	TGTGCCAGCAGCTTGATCAGCGGGGGGACCGTTTACAATGAGCAGTTCTTC	CASSLISGGTVYNEQFF
TRBD1	TRBV5-4	TRBJ1-1	-	TGTGCCTTAGGACAGGGCGGACCAGGAACTGAAGCTTTCTTT	CALGQGGPGTEAFF
-	TRBV6-5	TRBJ2-1	few	TGTGCCAGCAGTCAAACTAGAAGCTCCTACAATGAGCAGTTCTTC	CASSQTRSSYNEQFF
TRBD1	TRBV6-2/TRBV6-3	TRBJ1-5	-	TGTGCCAGCAGTTACGGGACAGGGAATCAGCCCCAGCATTTT	CASSYGTGNQPQHF
-	TRBV7-9	TRBJ2-2	-	TGTGCCAGCAGCTTACCCAGAAAAACCGGGGAGCTGTTTTTT	CASSLPRKTGELFF
-	TRBV9	TRBJ2-2	-	TGTGCCAGCAGCGTAGTACTCAGAGGGCCAACAAACACCGGGGAGCTGTTTTTT	CASSVVLRGPTNTGELFF
TRBD1	TRBV5-1	TRBJ2-1	-	TGCGCCAGCAGCACTTCAGGGGGCTGGGGATACAATGAGCAGTTCTTC	CASSTSGGWGYNEQFF
TRBD1	TRBV4-1	TRBJ2-3	-	TGCGCCAGCAGCCAACTAGGGGGCGCGGGAGATACGCAGTATTTT	CASSQLGGAGDTQYF
-	TRBV24-1	TRBJ2-5	few	TGTGCCACCAGTGATTCGGGGTTGGAGACCCAGTACTTC	CATSDSGLETQYF
TRBD2	TRBV10-3	TRBJ2-2	-	TGTGCCATCAGTGATTCGCGGGGGGCGTACACCGGGGAGCTGTTTTTT	CAISDSRGAYTGELFF
-	TRBV30	TRBJ2-1	-	TGTGCCTGGAGTGTATTGAAGGGGGGGCGGGATGAGCAGTTCTTC	CAWSVLKGGRDEQFF
-	TRBV25-1	TRBJ2-7	-	TGTGCCAGCAGTGCAGGGTACACCTACGAGCAGTACTTC	CASSAGYTYEQYF
TRBD1	TRBV5-1	TRBJ2-2	-	TGCGCCAGCAGCTTGCGTCAGGGGGCGACCGGGGAGCTGTTTTTT	CASSLRQGATGELFF
-	TRBV20-1	TRBJ1-5	-	TGCAGTGCTAGTGTCCAACCGAGGCAGCCCCAGCATTTT	CSASVQPRQPQHF